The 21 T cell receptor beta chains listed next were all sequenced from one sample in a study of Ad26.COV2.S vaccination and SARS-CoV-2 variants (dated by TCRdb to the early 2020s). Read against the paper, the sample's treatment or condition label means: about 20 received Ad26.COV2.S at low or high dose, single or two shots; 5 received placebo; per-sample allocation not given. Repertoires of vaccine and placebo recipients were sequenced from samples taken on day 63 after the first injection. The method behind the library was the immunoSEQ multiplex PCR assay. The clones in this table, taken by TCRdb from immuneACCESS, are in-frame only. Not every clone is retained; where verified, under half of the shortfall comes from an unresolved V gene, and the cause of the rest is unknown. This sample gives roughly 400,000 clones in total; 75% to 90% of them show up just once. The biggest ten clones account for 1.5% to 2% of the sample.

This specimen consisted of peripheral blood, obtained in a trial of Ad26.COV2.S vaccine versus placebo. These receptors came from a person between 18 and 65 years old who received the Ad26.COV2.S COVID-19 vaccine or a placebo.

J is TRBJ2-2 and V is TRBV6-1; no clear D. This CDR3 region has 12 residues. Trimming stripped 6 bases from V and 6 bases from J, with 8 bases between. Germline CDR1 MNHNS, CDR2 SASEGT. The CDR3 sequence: CASRELAGELFF. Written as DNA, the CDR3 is TGTGCCAGCAGGGAGCTTGCCGGGGAGCTGTTTTTT.

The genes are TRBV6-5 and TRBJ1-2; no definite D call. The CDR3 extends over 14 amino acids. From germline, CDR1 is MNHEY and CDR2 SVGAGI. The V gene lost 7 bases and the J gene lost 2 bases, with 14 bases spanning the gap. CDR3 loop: CASKLLAGNYGYTF. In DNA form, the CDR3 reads TGTGCCAGCAAGTTACTCGCCGGCAACTATGGCTACACCTTC.

CDR3 nucleotide sequence: TGTGCCAGCAGCTTGAATGAGGGGCCCCAGCATTTT. Translated, it gives CASSLNEGPQHF. This sequence joins TRBV5-4 and TRBJ1-5; D gene uncertain. This CDR3 has 12 amino acids. V lost 1 base, J lost 9 bases, and 8 bases lay in between. The germline CDR1 and CDR2 sequences are SGHNT and YYREEE (reference sequence).

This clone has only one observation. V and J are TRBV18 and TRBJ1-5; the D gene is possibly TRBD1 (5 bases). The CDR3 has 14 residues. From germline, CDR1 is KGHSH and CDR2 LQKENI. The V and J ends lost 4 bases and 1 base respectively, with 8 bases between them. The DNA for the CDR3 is TGTGCCAGCTCACGTACAGGAAGCAATCAGCCCCAGCATTTT. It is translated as CASSRTGSNQPQHF.

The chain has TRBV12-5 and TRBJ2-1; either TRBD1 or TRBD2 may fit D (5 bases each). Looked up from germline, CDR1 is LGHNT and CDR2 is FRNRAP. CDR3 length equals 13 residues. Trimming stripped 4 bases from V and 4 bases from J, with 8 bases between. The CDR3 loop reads CASGSGAYNEQFF. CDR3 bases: TGTGCTAGTGGTTCCGGGGCATACAATGAGCAGTTCTTC.

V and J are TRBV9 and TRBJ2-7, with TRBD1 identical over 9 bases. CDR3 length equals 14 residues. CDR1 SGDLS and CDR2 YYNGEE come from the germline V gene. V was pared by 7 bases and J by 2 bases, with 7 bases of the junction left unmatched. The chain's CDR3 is CASSRDRVTYEQYF. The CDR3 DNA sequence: TGTGCCAGCTCGAGGGACAGGGTGACCTACGAGCAGTACTTC.

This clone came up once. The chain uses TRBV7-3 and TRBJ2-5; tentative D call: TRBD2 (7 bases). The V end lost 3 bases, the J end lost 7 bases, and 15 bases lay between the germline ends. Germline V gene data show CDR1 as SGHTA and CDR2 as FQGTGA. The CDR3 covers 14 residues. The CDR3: CASSFTGGRGTQYF. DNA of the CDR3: TGTGCCAGCAGCTTCACGGGGGGCCGAGGGACCCAGTACTTC.

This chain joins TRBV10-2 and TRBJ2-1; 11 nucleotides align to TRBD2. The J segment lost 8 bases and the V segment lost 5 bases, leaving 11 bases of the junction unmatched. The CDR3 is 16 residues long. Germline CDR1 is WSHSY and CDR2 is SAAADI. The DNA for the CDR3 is TGCGCCAGCAGTTCGGATAGCGGGAGGGCCTCGCATGAGCAGTTCTTC. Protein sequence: CASSSDSGRASHEQFF.

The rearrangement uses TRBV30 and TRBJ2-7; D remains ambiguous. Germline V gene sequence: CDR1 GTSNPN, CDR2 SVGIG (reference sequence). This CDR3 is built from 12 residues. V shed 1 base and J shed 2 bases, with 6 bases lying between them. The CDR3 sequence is CAWSAATYEQYF. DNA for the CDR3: TGTGCCTGGAGTGCGGCCACCTACGAGCAGTACTTC.

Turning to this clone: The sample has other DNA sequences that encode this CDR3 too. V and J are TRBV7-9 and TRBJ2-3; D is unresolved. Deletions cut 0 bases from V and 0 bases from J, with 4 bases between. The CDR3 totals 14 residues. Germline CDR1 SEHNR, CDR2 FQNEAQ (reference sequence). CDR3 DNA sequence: TGTGCCAGCAGCTTAGCCGGGAGCACAGATACGCAGTATTTT. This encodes CASSLAGSTDTQYF. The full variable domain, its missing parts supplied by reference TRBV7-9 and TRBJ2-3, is DTGVSQNPRHKITKRGQNVTFRCDPISEHNRLYWYRQTLGQGPEFLTYFQNEAQLEKSRLLSDRFSAERPKGSFSTLEIQRTEQGDSAMYLCASSLAGSTDTQYFGPGTRLTVL.

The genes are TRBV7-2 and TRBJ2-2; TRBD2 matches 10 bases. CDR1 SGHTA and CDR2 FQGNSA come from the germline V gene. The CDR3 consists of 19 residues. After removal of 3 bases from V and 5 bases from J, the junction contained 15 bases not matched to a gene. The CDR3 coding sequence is TGTGCCAGCAGCTTTCTGCCGAGTTGGTCTAGCGGGAGTACCGGGGAGCTGTTTTTT. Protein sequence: CASSFLPSWSSGSTGELFF.

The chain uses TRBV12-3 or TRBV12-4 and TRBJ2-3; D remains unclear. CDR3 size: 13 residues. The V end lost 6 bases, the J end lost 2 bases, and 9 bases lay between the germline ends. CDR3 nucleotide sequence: TGTGCCAGCAGACCCACTAACACAGATACGCAGTATTTT. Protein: CASRPTNTDTQYF.

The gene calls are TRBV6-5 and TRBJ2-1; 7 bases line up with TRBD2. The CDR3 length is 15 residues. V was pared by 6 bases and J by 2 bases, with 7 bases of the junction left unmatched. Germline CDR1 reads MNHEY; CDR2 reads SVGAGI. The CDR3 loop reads CASRLTSAAYNEQFF. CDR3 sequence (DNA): TGTGCCAGCAGGTTAACTAGCGCGGCCTACAATGAGCAGTTCTTC.

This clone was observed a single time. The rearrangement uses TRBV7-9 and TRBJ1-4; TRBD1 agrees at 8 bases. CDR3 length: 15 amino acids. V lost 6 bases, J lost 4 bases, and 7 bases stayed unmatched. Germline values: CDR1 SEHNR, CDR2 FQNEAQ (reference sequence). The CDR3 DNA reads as TGTGCCAGCAGTTCGGGACAGGATATTAATGAAAAACTGTTTTTT. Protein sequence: CASSSGQDINEKLFF.

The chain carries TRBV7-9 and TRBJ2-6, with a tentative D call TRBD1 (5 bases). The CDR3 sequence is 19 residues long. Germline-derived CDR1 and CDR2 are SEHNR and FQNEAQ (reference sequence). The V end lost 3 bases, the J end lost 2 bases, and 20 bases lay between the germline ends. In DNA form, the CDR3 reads TGTGCCAGCAGCTTGGCTTTACCGGGCACCAGGGCTGGGGCCAACGTCCTGACTTTC. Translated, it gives CASSLALPGTRAGANVLTF.

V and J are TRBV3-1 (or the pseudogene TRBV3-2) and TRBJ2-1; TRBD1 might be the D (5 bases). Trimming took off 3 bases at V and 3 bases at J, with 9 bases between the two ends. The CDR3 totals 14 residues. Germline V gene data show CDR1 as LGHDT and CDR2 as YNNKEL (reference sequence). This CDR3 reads CASSQVTGYNEQFF. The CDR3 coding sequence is TGTGCCAGCAGCCAGGTTACAGGCTACAATGAGCAGTTCTTC.

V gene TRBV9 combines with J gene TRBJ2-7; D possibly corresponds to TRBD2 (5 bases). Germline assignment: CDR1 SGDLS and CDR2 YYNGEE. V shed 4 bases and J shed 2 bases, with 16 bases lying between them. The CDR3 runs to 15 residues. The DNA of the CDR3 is TGTGCCAGCAGCCCAGCGTGGCGGACTCCCTACGAGCAGTACTTC. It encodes CASSPAWRTPYEQYF. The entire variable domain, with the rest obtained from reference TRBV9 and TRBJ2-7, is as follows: DSGVTQTPKHLITATGQRVTLRCSPRSGDLSVYWYQQSLDQGLQFLIQYYNGEERAKGNILERFSAQQFPDLHSELNLSSLELGDSALYFCASSPAWRTPYEQYFGPGTRLTVT.

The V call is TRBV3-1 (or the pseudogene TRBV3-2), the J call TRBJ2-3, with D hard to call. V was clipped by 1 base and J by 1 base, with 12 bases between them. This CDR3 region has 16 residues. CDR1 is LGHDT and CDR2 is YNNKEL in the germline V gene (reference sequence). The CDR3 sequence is CASSQGVGLGTDTQYF. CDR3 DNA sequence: TGTGCCAGCAGCCAAGGGGTCGGGTTGGGCACAGATACGCAGTATTTT.

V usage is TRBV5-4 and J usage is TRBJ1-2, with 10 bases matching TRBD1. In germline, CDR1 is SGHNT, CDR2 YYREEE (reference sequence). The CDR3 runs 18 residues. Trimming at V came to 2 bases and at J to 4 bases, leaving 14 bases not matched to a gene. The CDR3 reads CASSFPGQGPSGVYGYTF. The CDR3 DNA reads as TGTGCCAGCAGCTTTCCGGGACAGGGGCCTTCGGGGGTCTATGGCTACACCTTC.

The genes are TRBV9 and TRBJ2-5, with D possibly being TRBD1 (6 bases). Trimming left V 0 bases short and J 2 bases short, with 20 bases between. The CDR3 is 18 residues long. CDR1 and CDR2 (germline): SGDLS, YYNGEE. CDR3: CASSVGPGQPYQQETQYF. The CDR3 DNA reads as TGTGCCAGCAGCGTAGGCCCTGGACAGCCGTACCAACAAGAGACCCAGTACTTC.

CDR3 amino acids: CSVAFRDRAGYGYTF. CDR3 coding DNA: TGCAGCGTTGCCTTCCGGGACAGGGCTGGCTATGGCTACACCTTC. The chain has TRBV29-1 and TRBJ1-2; 9 positions agree with TRBD1. Germline V gives CDR1 SQVTM, CDR2 ANQGSEA. With V trimmed by 4 bases and J by 4 bases, 10 bases remained unmatched. This CDR3 spans 15 amino acids.